This TCR beta chain was sequenced in a study of T-cell memory formation after mild COVID-19. Across the study: Clusters were largely donor specific. General observations from the study: Pre-infection memory carried some responding clones, suggesting that cross-reactive memory joined. Contracting CD4+ clones were located mainly in CM and EM, and CD8+ clones in EMRA.

A note on this clonotype: Its antigen is currently unknown.

The CDR3 loop spans 13 amino acids. V was cut by 6 bases and J by 5 bases, with 13 bases left in between. The germline gives CDR1 SNHLY, CDR2 FYNNEI. The 5'RACE method, run with constant-segment primers, produced TCR alpha and TCR beta cDNA libraries (carrying sample barcodes and UMIs). A single record per CDR3 protein comes from TCRdb applying MiXCR to the 5' RACE reads. The sample has fewer than 350,000 distinct CDR3 sequences; around a sixth are singletons. The V gene is TRBV2, the J gene TRBJ1-1, with D perhaps matching TRBD1 (5 bases). Sequencing used PBMCs or a T cell subset sorted from them (not recorded which). The sequence was collected from a man aged 18 to 35 who had mild COVID-19 (a few samples of this study predate the infection). Cell type and time point are not known. The DNA for the CDR3 is TGTGCCAGCAGAGCTCAGGGACTTACTGAAGCTTTCTTT. Residues: CASRAQGLTEAFF.